Below, 26 T cell receptor beta chains from the same sample are listed, as sequenced in a study of blood T cell repertoires in COVID-19. Data came from immunoSEQ multiplex PCR; TCRdb stores just in-frame clones and leaves some out. Here the sample spans under 350,000 clones, less than 90% being singletons. The sequenced sample consisted of peripheral blood. The receptors were gathered from a human donor in a cohort sampled during active COVID-19.

For this clone: Relative to the germline gene, one junction end is altered; a read error may explain this. V is TRBV19 and J is TRBJ2-7; possible D gene TRBD2, 6 bases. CDR3 length equals 17 residues. Germline assignment: CDR1 LNHDA and CDR2 SQIVND (reference sequence). The DNA for the CDR3 is TGTGCCAGTAGTATAGATTCGGGGTCCTCAGGTAGGAGGGCCCTCAACTTC. It translates to CASSIDSGSSGRRALNF.

This clone appeared once. The rearrangement links TRBV6-5 to TRBJ2-3; D is unclear. Trimming left V 6 bases short and J 3 bases short, with 7 bases between. Germline V gene lookup returns CDR1 MNHEY and CDR2 SVGAGI. This CDR3 region has 12 residues. The CDR3 spells CASRTTTDTQYF. DNA for the CDR3: TGTGCCAGCAGGACGACTACAGATACGCAGTATTTT.

This clone was counted once. The V gene is TRBV10-3, the J gene TRBJ2-7; D is possibly TRBD2 (6 bases). Germline loops: CDR1 ENHRY, CDR2 SYGVKD. The V end lost 3 bases, the J end lost 2 bases, and 14 bases lay between the germline ends. The length of the CDR3 is 15 residues. The CDR3 nucleotides are TGTGCCATCAGTGAAAGGGCAGGAGGGGCCTACGAGCAGTACTTC. The encoded protein is CAISERAGGAYEQYF.

The V call is TRBV5-4, the J call TRBJ2-1, with 9 bases lining up with TRBD2. After removal of 3 bases from V and 9 bases from J, the junction contained 16 bases not matched to a gene. Per the germline V gene, CDR1 is SGHNT and CDR2 is YYREEE (reference sequence). CDR3 size: 17 residues. CDR3 bases: TGTGCCAGCAGCTCCACAAGCGGGAGGTCCCCCATGGGTGAGCAGTTCTTC. Its protein is CASSSTSGRSPMGEQFF.

The chain recombines TRBV19 with TRBJ2-1; 9 nucleotides line up with TRBD2. From germline, CDR1 is LNHDA and CDR2 SQIVND (reference sequence). The CDR3 consists of 16 residues. V gave up 6 bases and J gave up 9 bases; unmatched junction bases: 15. CDR3 amino acids: CASRAGSGGRAVEQFF. CDR3 nucleotides: TGTGCCAGTAGGGCCGGGTCCGGCGGGAGGGCCGTTGAGCAGTTCTTC.

The J gene is TRBJ2-4, the V gene TRBV18; TRBD1 aligns across 10 bases. Trimming took 6 bases from V and 8 from J; bases not matched to a gene: 4. The CDR3 totals 13 residues. Germline-derived CDR1 and CDR2 are KGHSH and LQKENI. The CDR3 region has the DNA TGTGCCAGCTCCGGGACAGGGGTCGACATTCAGTACTTC. This translates into CASSGTGVDIQYF. Supplemented by reference TRBV18 and TRBJ2-4, the full variable domain reads NAGVMQNPRHLVRRRGQEARLRCSPMKGHSHVYWYRQLPEEGLKFMVYLQKENIIDESGMPKERFSAEFPKEGPSILRIQQVVRGDSAAYFCASSGTGVDIQYFGAGTRLSVL.

This clone was recorded once. The J gene is TRBJ1-2, the V gene TRBV3-1 (or the pseudogene TRBV3-2), with 7 bases aligning to TRBD1. The CDR3 sequence is 15 residues long. V dropped 2 bases and J dropped 3; count of bases not matched to a gene: 6. Germline CDR1 is LGHDT and CDR2 is YNNKEL (reference sequence). The CDR3 region has the DNA TGTGCCAGCAGCCAAAACCACAGGGGTCACTATGGCTACACCTTC. Its protein is CASSQNHRGHYGYTF.

The chain joins TRBV7-2 to TRBJ2-1; D gene ambiguous. V was trimmed by 2 bases and J by 5 bases, leaving 10 bases between them. This CDR3 has 14 residues. Germline-derived CDR1 and CDR2 are SGHTA and FQGNSA. The CDR3 DNA reads TGTGCCAGCAGCTTAACTACGGTTAACAATGAGCAGTTCTTC. Its translation: CASSLTTVNNEQFF.

The gene calls are TRBV5-4 and TRBJ2-3; TRBD2 matches 8 bases. V lost 4 bases to trimming and J lost 6 bases; unmatched junction nucleotides: 10. This CDR3 is built from 15 residues. Germline CDR1 and CDR2: SGHNT and YYREEE (reference sequence). The CDR3 region has the DNA TGTGCCAGCAGCCTCTCGGGACTAGGATATGATACGCAGTATTTT. This gives the protein CASSLSGLGYDTQYF. The whole variable domain, filled in from reference TRBV5-4 and TRBJ2-3, reads ETGVTQSPTHLIKTRGQQVTLRCSSQSGHNTVSWYQQALGQGPQFIFQYYREEENGRGNFPPRFSGLQFPNYSSELNVNALELDDSALYLCASSLSGLGYDTQYFGPGTRLTVL.

This chain uses TRBV5-1 with TRBJ2-3; weak D call: TRBD2 (5 bases). CDR1 SGHRS and CDR2 YFSETQ come from the germline V gene. This CDR3 has 14 amino acids. Trimming took 0 bases from V and 5 from J, leaving 10 bases between them. The DNA of the CDR3 is TGCGCCAGCAGCTTGGGAGGGCCTGAAGATACGCAGTATTTT. Protein: CASSLGGPEDTQYF.

The V and J genes are TRBV27 and TRBJ2-7, with D possibly matching TRBD1 (6 bases). The germline V and J ends were trimmed by 3 bases and 6 bases, with 15 bases remaining between them. Germline V gives CDR1 MNHEY, CDR2 SMNVEV (reference sequence). This CDR3 comprises 14 residues. The CDR3 bases are TGTGCCAGCAGTTTGACAGGTCAGGTGGGCGAGCAGTACTTC. Encoded protein: CASSLTGQVGEQYF.

This clone has only one observation. The rearrangement links TRBV5-1 to TRBJ2-1, with 7 nucleotides matching TRBD1. Germline V gene sequence: CDR1 SGHRS, CDR2 YFSETQ. The CDR3 runs 14 residues. Losses at the gene ends were 3 bases for V and 3 bases for J; bases not matched to a gene: 3. CDR3 sequence reads: CASSSGQNYNEQFF. The CDR3 DNA sequence: TGCGCCAGCAGCTCGGGACAGAACTACAATGAGCAGTTCTTC. The complete variable domain, with remaining parts taken from reference TRBV5-1 and TRBJ2-1, reads KAGVTQTPRYLIKTRGQQVTLSCSPISGHRSVSWYQQTPGQGLQFLFEYFSETQRNKGNFPGRFSGRQFSNSRSEMNVSTLELGDSALYLCASSSGQNYNEQFFGPGTRLTVL.

V is TRBV2 and J is TRBJ2-5, with D perhaps matching TRBD2 (5 bases). V lost 4 bases and J lost 2, with 14 bases in between. Germline CDR1 is SNHLY and CDR2 is FYNNEI. The CDR3 has 15 amino acids. The CDR3 region is CASSVRGSPQETQYF. In DNA, the CDR3 is TGTGCCAGCAGTGTAAGAGGGTCTCCGCAAGAGACCCAGTACTTC.

DNA of the CDR3: TGTGCCAGCAGCTTGAGATACGTCGGCACTGAAGCTTTCTTT. The encoded protein is CASSLRYVGTEAFF. The gene calls are TRBV5-6 and TRBJ1-1, with D hard to call. The CDR3 sequence is 14 residues long. The V end was cut by 1 base, the J end by 4 bases, with 11 bases between. Germline V CDR1 and CDR2: SGHDT, YYEEEE.

This rearrangement joins TRBV19 to TRBJ1-1; D is unresolved. The CDR3 totals 12 residues. V lost 4 bases and J lost 3, with 6 bases in between. Germline loops: CDR1 LNHDA, CDR2 SQIVND (reference sequence). The CDR3 protein is CASSTVDTEAFF. The CDR3 nucleotides are TGTGCCAGTAGTACCGTTGACACTGAAGCTTTCTTT.

This clone appeared once. The chain joins TRBV19 to TRBJ1-2; tentatively, D is TRBD1 (5 bases). Between the trimmed V and J ends, which lost 7 bases and 0 bases, there was a span of 15 bases. Germline V gene lookup returns CDR1 LNHDA and CDR2 SQIVND (reference sequence). This CDR3 comprises 15 residues. The CDR3 here is CASISLTASNYGYTF. In nucleotides, the CDR3 is TGTGCCAGTATCTCCCTGACAGCTTCTAACTATGGCTACACCTTC.

The chain is built from TRBV5-1 and TRBJ1-1, with D possibly TRBD1 on 6 matching bases. The CDR3 totals 13 residues. The V gene's germline CDR1 is SGHRS and CDR2 YFSETQ. V was cut by 0 bases and J by 4 bases, with 7 bases left in between. The CDR3 sequence is CASSLDRATEAFF. CDR3 DNA: TGCGCCAGCAGCTTGGACAGGGCCACTGAAGCTTTCTTT.

J is TRBJ2-7 and V is TRBV11-2; 8 bases fit TRBD2. Germline values: CDR1 SGHAT, CDR2 FQNNGV. CDR3 length: 18 amino acids. With V trimmed by 5 bases and J by 2 bases, 17 bases remained unmatched. In DNA, the CDR3 is TGTGCCAGCAGCCACATTAGAAGCGGGAGTCAACGTCCCTACGAGCAGTACTTC. Translated: CASSHIRSGSQRPYEQYF.

The CDR3 spells CASRDLRMGRSPLHF. The CDR3 DNA follows: TGTGCCAGCAGAGACCTTAGGATGGGGCGTTCACCCCTCCACTTT. The chain links TRBV6-5 to TRBJ1-6; D perhaps matches TRBD1 (5 bases). The V end was cut by 6 bases, the J end by 9 bases, with 18 bases between. Germline loops: CDR1 MNHEY, CDR2 SVGAGI. The length of the CDR3 is 15 residues.

The genes are TRBV9 and TRBJ2-2; maybe TRBD1 (6 bases). CDR3 length: 16 residues. V lost 4 bases, J lost 6 bases, and 19 bases lay in between. Germline V gene sequence: CDR1 SGDLS, CDR2 YYNGEE. CDR3 bases: TGTGCCAGCAGCAAGGACAGTAGGAGATCAGCCGGGGAGCTGTTTTTT. It specifies CASSKDSRRSAGELFF.

The CDR3 reads CASSSRTGGGNTIYF. The CDR3, as DNA: TGTGCCAGCAGCTCCCGGACAGGTGGTGGAAACACCATATATTTT. The chain has TRBV7-2 and TRBJ1-3; TRBD1 matches at 7 bases. The ends lost 4 bases at V and 3 bases at J; junction bases unmatched: 6. This CDR3 has 15 residues. In germline, CDR1 is SGHTA, CDR2 FQGNSA.

The V call is TRBV5-1, the J call TRBJ2-7; no reliable D call. The V end lost 2 bases, the J end lost 3 bases, and 15 bases lay between the germline ends. The CDR3 length is 15 residues. In germline, CDR1 is SGHRS, CDR2 YFSETQ. CDR3 protein: CASSFLRIDHYEQYF. In DNA form, the CDR3 reads TGCGCCAGCAGCTTTCTCAGGATAGATCACTACGAGCAGTACTTC.

The chain recombines TRBV6-5 with TRBJ2-7, with 7 bases identical to TRBD2. In germline, CDR1 is MNHEY, CDR2 SVGAGI. The CDR3 has 15 amino acids. Trimming took 4 bases from V and 4 from J; bases not matched to a gene: 10. The CDR3 sequence: CASSLVGGPRYEQYF. The CDR3, as DNA: TGTGCCAGCAGTTTAGTGGGAGGGCCTCGGTACGAGCAGTACTTC.

There are a few counts of this clone. The rearrangement links TRBV7-3 to TRBJ2-1, with 7 bases identical to TRBD2. Germline lookup yields CDR1 SGHTA and CDR2 FQGTGA. The length of the CDR3 is 15 residues. Trimming took 1 base from V and 10 from J; bases not matched to a gene: 10. Here the CDR3 reads CASSLNPAGVGEQFF. The CDR3 DNA reads TGTGCCAGCAGCTTAAACCCTGCGGGAGTAGGGGAGCAGTTCTTC. Together with reference TRBV7-3 and TRBJ2-1, the CDR3 gives the full variable domain: GAGVSQTPSNKVTEKGKYVELRCDPISGHTALYWYRQSLGQGPEFLIYFQGTGAADDSGLPNDRFFAVRPEGSVSTLKIQRTERGDSAVYLCASSLNPAGVGEQFFGPGTRLTVL.

This clone was found a few times. This sequence joins TRBV3-1 (or the pseudogene TRBV3-2) and TRBJ2-5; 11 nucleotides match TRBD1. Trimming removed 5 bases from V and 4 bases from J; junction bases left unmatched: 9. The CDR3 extends over 16 amino acids. Germline values: CDR1 LGHDT, CDR2 YNNKEL (reference sequence). The CDR3 bases are TGTGCCAGCAGCAAAGTTCCGGGACAGGGGGGAGAGACCCAGTACTTC. Protein product: CASSKVPGQGGETQYF.

The chain joins TRBV5-1 to TRBJ2-1; 12 bases map to TRBD2. J was trimmed by 6 bases and V by 4 bases; bases with no gene match: 5. The CDR3 runs to 15 residues. The germline V gene encodes CDR1 SGHRS and CDR2 YFSETQ. Here the CDR3 reads CASSRASGRVNEQFF. The CDR3, as DNA: TGCGCCAGCAGCCGAGCTAGCGGGAGGGTCAATGAGCAGTTCTTC.